This T cell receptor beta chain comes out of a study of PD-L1 blockade in urothelial cancer. Study context: Most patients, about nine tenths of the roughly 30, were males with bladder-origin cancer. Blood underwent analysis 3 weeks (second dose) and 6 weeks after treatment began.

Measured with immunoSEQ multiplex PCR; TCRdb has only the in-frame clones, and not every one. This table has some 77,000 clones, around 87% appearing once. The V gene's germline CDR1 is MDHEN and CDR2 SYDVKM. V was pared by 4 bases and J by 3 bases, with 13 bases between. The CDR3 covers 15 residues. This TCR derives from a woman aged 70-85 years with urothelial cancer. The sample here was PBMCs, taken around atezolizumab (anti-PD-L1) treatment. This sequence joins TRBV28 and TRBJ1-5; no clear D. For the CDR3, the DNA is TGTGCCAGCAGTTCACTCCGGAGCCTCAATCAGCCCCAGCATTTT. This translates into CASSSLRSLNQPQHF. Filled out from reference TRBV28 and TRBJ1-5, the complete variable domain reads DVKVTQSSRYLVKRTGEKVFLECVQDMDHENMFWYRQDPGLGLRLIYFSYDVKMKEKGDIPEGYSVSREKKERFSLILESASTNQTSMYLCASSSLRSLNQPQHFGDGTRLSIL.